Listed below are T cell receptor beta chains from one sample, sequenced in a study of blood T cell repertoires in COVID-19. Sequencing was performed with immunoSEQ multiplex PCR; in TCRdb, only in-frame clones are kept and a portion is missing. The sample carries approximately 190,000 clones, 80% recorded once. Input material: peripheral blood. These receptors were collected from a man in his 60s with acute or convalescent COVID-19. Both conserved end residues are part of each CDR3. Fields, in order: V gene, clone size, D gene, J gene, CDR3 protein, CDR3 DNA. The D gene is left open where the match is weak. The listing skips clone size in some rows; elsewhere it reads once, few, many or a size class.

TRBV6-1	-	-	TRBJ2-5	CASRLRGQSQETQYF	TGTGCCAGCAGATTACGAGGGCAGAGTCAAGAGACCCAGTACTTC
TRBV10-3	-	-	TRBJ1-6	CAISGELSSYNSPLHF	TGTGCCATCAGCGGAGAACTAAGCTCCTATAATTCACCCCTCCACTTT
TRBV4-3	-	-	TRBJ1-2	CASSQDRMGSGGYTF	TGCGCCAGCAGCCAAGATAGGATGGGGTCGGGGGGCTACACCTTC
TRBV5-1	-	-	TRBJ1-1	CASSLNRAHTEAFF	TGCGCCAGCAGCTTGAACAGGGCCCACACTGAAGCTTTCTTT
TRBV11-2	once	-	TRBJ1-1	CASSLGRGVRNTEAFF	TGTGCCAGCAGCTTAGGAAGAGGAGTCCGGAACACTGAAGCTTTCTTT
TRBV19	-	-	TRBJ1-5	CASRAGEGNQPQHF	TGTGCCAGTAGGGCTGGGGAGGGAAATCAGCCCCAGCATTTT
TRBV5-1	-	-	TRBJ2-1	CASSLVLRTEDTFF	TGCGCCAGCAGCTTGGTCCTTAGAACGGAGGATACGTTCTTC
TRBV5-8	-	-	TRBJ1-5	CASAGVTKYYQPQHF	TGTGCCAGCGCGGGGGTTACGAAATATTATCAGCCCCAGCATTTT
TRBV4-3	few	TRBD1	TRBJ1-2	CASSQDRDRARGYTF	TGCGCCAGCAGCCAAGATAGGGACAGGGCTAGGGGCTACACCTTC
TRBV24-1	-	TRBD1	TRBJ2-2	CASRQGASSGELFF	TGTGCCAGCCGACAGGGGGCTTCCTCCGGGGAGCTGTTTTTT
TRBV4-1	-	TRBD2	TRBJ2-1	CASSQGSGRGAWNEQFF	TGCGCCAGCAGCCAGGGTAGCGGGAGGGGGGCGTGGAATGAGCAGTTCTTC
TRBV9	-	-	TRBJ2-3	CASSVGAGGTDTQYF	TGTGCCAGCAGCGTGGGGGCCGGGGGGACAGATACGCAGTATTTT
TRBV9	once	TRBD2	TRBJ2-1	CASSLGLAGIYNEQFF	TGTGCCAGCAGCTTAGGACTAGCGGGAATTTACAATGAGCAGTTCTTC